This entry describes one TCR beta chain. Its specificity is unknown. PCR primers comprised 60 Vbeta and 13 Jbeta primers. Generated by immunoSEQ multiplex PCR, the TCRdb table keeps only in-frame clones and is missing some. The sample lists tens of thousands of clones, more than 70% seen once, with around 2.3% in the top ten. The entry originates in a study of cytomegalovirus exposure and HLA in healthy donors. Whole-study results and caveats: The authors assumed roughly uniform sequencing depth across donors for presence/absence analyses.

This TCR was sampled from a male donor in good health and CMV-seropositive. Sequences were obtained from PBMCs.

The CDR3 DNA follows: TGTGCCAGCTCCGGGTTGTACTCCTACGAGCAGTACTTC. Its translation is CASSGLYSYEQYF. This chain uses TRBV19 with TRBJ2-7; no clear D. The CDR3 extends over 13 amino acids. Between the trimmed V and J ends, which lost 9 bases and 0 bases, there was a span of 12 bases. Looked up from germline, CDR1 is LNHDA and CDR2 is SQIVND (reference sequence).